What follows are 22 T cell receptor beta chains derived from one specimen sequenced in a study of control samples from healthy donors and cancer patients. The table came from immunoSEQ multiplex PCR; TCRdb's copy has only in-frame clones and leaves some out. Of some 130,000 clones in the sample, approximately 94% were seen once. Sequencing was performed on blood. The source is a man aged 25-45 years in good health.

The chain is built from TRBV5-5 and TRBJ2-1; maybe TRBD2 (6 bases). V was clipped by 4 bases and J by 3 bases, with 8 bases between them. This CDR3 is built from 13 residues. Germline values: CDR1 SGHKS, CDR2 YYEKEE (reference sequence). The DNA for the CDR3 is TGTGCCAGCAGCCCGGGACTCTACAATGAGCAGTTCTTC. Protein product: CASSPGLYNEQFF.

This clone was seen more than once but under ten times. V usage is TRBV7-2 and J usage is TRBJ1-2; TRBD1 aligns across 11 bases. Trimming removed 5 bases from V and 7 bases from J; junction bases left unmatched: 9. The CDR3 is 15 residues long. Germline V gives CDR1 SGHTA, CDR2 FQGNSA. CDR3 sequence (DNA): TGTGCCAGCAGCCCTGGACAGGGGGCGACGTTTGGCTACACCTTC. It is translated as CASSPGQGATFGYTF. The variable domain in full, with the rest retrieved from reference TRBV7-2 and TRBJ1-2, is GAGVSQSPSNKVTEKGKDVELRCDPISGHTALYWYRQSLGQGLEFLIYFQGNSAPDKSGLPSDRFSAERTGGSVSTLTIQRTQQEDSAVYLCASSPGQGATFGYTFGSGTRLTVV.

The genes are TRBV9 and TRBJ1-2; D uncertain. V lost 0 bases to trimming and J lost 0 bases, with 9 bases between them. The CDR3 length is 15 residues. CDR1 and CDR2 from the germline V gene are SGDLS and YYNGEE. CDR3 nucleotide sequence: TGTGCCAGCAGCGTAGCGGGCCGAGCTAACTATGGCTACACCTTC. It encodes CASSVAGRANYGYTF.

The chain carries TRBV4-3 and TRBJ2-5; D remains ambiguous. Trimming took off 0 bases at V and 7 bases at J, with 9 bases between the two ends. Germline loops: CDR1 LGHNA, CDR2 YSLEER. This CDR3 has 13 residues. CDR3 bases: TGCGCCAGCAGCCAAGATCGGTTCGCGACCCAGTACTTC. It translates to CASSQDRFATQYF.

The rearrangement joins TRBV12-3 or TRBV12-4 to TRBJ1-6; TRBD1 is a possible D gene (5 bases). This CDR3 spans 12 amino acids. V dropped 3 bases and J dropped 10 bases, with 7 bases sitting between them. The CDR3 here is CASSFRGSPLHF. CDR3 DNA: TGTGCCAGCAGTTTCCGGGGGTCACCCCTCCACTTT.

The V and J genes are TRBV28 and TRBJ1-3; D unresolved. With 5 bases removed from V and 4 bases from J, the gap between germline ends came to 6 bases. The length of the CDR3 is 12 residues. Germline V gives CDR1 MDHEN, CDR2 SYDVKM. Here the CDR3 DNA reads TGTGCCAGCAGTACGAACGGAAACACCATATATTTT. Its translation is CASSTNGNTIYF.

The chain is built from TRBV7-9 and TRBJ1-4; D unclear. Germline assignment: CDR1 SEHNR and CDR2 FQNEAQ (reference sequence). Between the trimmed V and J ends, which lost 5 bases and 5 bases, there was a span of 3 bases. CDR3 length equals 11 residues. The CDR3 nucleotides read TGTGCCAGCAGCGCCAATGAAAAACTGTTTTTT. Translating gives CASSANEKLFF.

The DNA of the CDR3 is TGTGCCAGCTCTACCACCGGGGACAATGAGCAGTTCTTC. The encoded protein is CASSTTGDNEQFF. The V and J genes are TRBV18 and TRBJ2-1; D is perhaps TRBD2 (5 bases). CDR3 length: 13 amino acids. Germline CDR1 KGHSH, CDR2 LQKENI. V shed 6 bases and J shed 5 bases, with 11 bases lying between them.

The chain couples TRBV5-4 to TRBJ2-1, with TRBD2 identical over 9 bases. With V trimmed by 0 bases and J by 4 bases, 14 bases remained unmatched. The germline CDR1 and CDR2 sequences are SGHNT and YYREEE (reference sequence). The length of the CDR3 is 19 residues. The CDR3: CASSLDRAGGQKPYNEQFF. Here the CDR3 DNA reads TGTGCCAGCAGCTTGGACCGAGCGGGGGGCCAAAAACCGTACAATGAGCAGTTCTTC.

DNA of the CDR3: TGTGCCAGCAGTTTATTAATCCGCGGGGGGTTAACCCACGAGCAGTACTTC. This translates into CASSLLIRGGLTHEQYF. The gene calls are TRBV27 and TRBJ2-7, with 8 bases that match TRBD2. Losses at the gene ends were 1 base for V and 5 bases for J; bases not matched to a gene: 13. Germline CDR1 MNHEY, CDR2 SMNVEV (reference sequence). The CDR3 contains 17 residues.

For the CDR3, the DNA is TGTGCCTGGAGTGTATCCGATGTCAGCGAGCAGTACTTC. Translation: CAWSVSDVSEQYF. The chain couples TRBV30 to TRBJ2-7; D is uncertain. This CDR3 has 13 residues. V was pared by 0 bases and J by 6 bases, with 12 bases between. CDR1 and CDR2 (germline): GTSNPN, SVGIG (reference sequence).

This chain uses TRBV2 with TRBJ2-7, with D unclear. V shed 4 bases and J shed 1 base, with 8 bases lying between them. Germline V CDR1 and CDR2: SNHLY, FYNNEI. The CDR3 loop spans 13 amino acids. The CDR3 protein is CASSVVVSYEQYF. CDR3 in DNA: TGTGCCAGCAGTGTGGTTGTGTCCTACGAGCAGTACTTC.

This chain links TRBV29-1 with TRBJ2-7; D may be TRBD1 (5 bases). The CDR3 extends over 12 amino acids. The V gene lost 4 bases and the J gene lost 1 base, with 8 bases spanning the gap. The germline V gene encodes CDR1 SQVTM and CDR2 ANQGSEA. Here the CDR3 DNA reads TGCAGCGTTGTAGGACAATCCTACGAGCAGTACTTC. Amino acids: CSVVGQSYEQYF.

This chain joins TRBV4-3 and TRBJ1-5; tentatively, D is TRBD1 (6 bases). Per the germline V gene, CDR1 is LGHNA and CDR2 is YSLEER. The ends were cut back, 0 bases at V and 5 bases at J, with 11 bases in the middle. The CDR3 sequence is 15 residues long. In nucleotides, the CDR3 is TGCGCCAGCAGCCAAGATGAGGCAGGGGATCAGCCCCAGCATTTT. Translating gives CASSQDEAGDQPQHF.

V and J are TRBV30 and TRBJ2-7; tentative D call: TRBD2 (5 bases). The CDR3 loop spans 14 amino acids. The germline V gene encodes CDR1 GTSNPN and CDR2 SVGIG (reference sequence). Between the trimmed V and J ends, which lost 7 bases and 1 base, there was a span of 17 bases. The CDR3 DNA sequence: TGTGCCTACCTCCGGGATACGCTGTCCTACGAGCAGTACTTC. This translates into CAYLRDTLSYEQYF.

The chain combines TRBV9 with TRBJ2-1, with unresolved D. CDR1 SGDLS and CDR2 YYNGEE come from the germline V gene. This CDR3 has 12 residues. Trimming shortened V by 4 bases and J by 5 bases, and 7 bases separated the two germline ends. The chain's CDR3 is CASSPGNNEQFF. In DNA, the CDR3 is TGTGCCAGCAGCCCTGGTAACAATGAGCAGTTCTTC.

This chain links TRBV6-5 with TRBJ1-4; D unclear. Germline lookup yields CDR1 MNHEY and CDR2 SVGAGI. V shed 5 bases and J shed 8 bases, with 15 bases lying between them. The CDR3 extends over 14 amino acids. The CDR3 region is CASSPDLPSEKLFF. The CDR3 DNA sequence: TGTGCCAGCAGTCCCGACCTCCCCAGCGAAAAACTGTTTTTT.

Only one count was recorded for this clone. The chain combines TRBV11-2 with TRBJ2-7, with a possible D match to TRBD1 (6 bases). There are 14 residues in the CDR3. The germline V gene has CDR1 SGHAT and CDR2 FQNNGV. Trimming stripped 2 bases from V and 3 bases from J, with 11 bases between. The CDR3 region has the DNA TGTGCCAGCAGCTTAATCACAGGGCGCTACGAGCAGTACTTC. Protein: CASSLITGRYEQYF.

As DNA, the CDR3 is TGTGCCAGCAGCTTAATTCGGGGCAGGGGGAGGGGAGGCTACACCTTC. Translated: CASSLIRGRGRGGYTF. The genes are TRBV7-8 and TRBJ1-2; TRBD1 aligns across 7 bases. The junction had 14 bases not matched to a gene; V was cut back by 2 bases and J by 8 bases. Germline V gene sequence: CDR1 SGHVS, CDR2 FQNEAQ. The CDR3 length is 16 residues.

The chain couples TRBV7-9 to TRBJ2-5; TRBD1 agrees at 7 bases. Trimming cost V 4 bases and J 4 bases; bases outside gene matches: 6. The CDR3 loop spans 14 amino acids. Germline CDR1 reads SEHNR; CDR2 reads FQNEAQ (reference sequence). The CDR3 nucleotides are TGTGCCAGCAGCTCACAGGGGAATGTAGAGACCCAGTACTTC. This sequence encodes CASSSQGNVETQYF.

CDR3 protein: CASSIVGNAYNEQFF. DNA for the CDR3: TGTGCCAGTAGTATCGTAGGGAATGCCTACAATGAGCAGTTCTTC. The V and J genes are TRBV19 and TRBJ2-1; D unresolved. Germline values: CDR1 LNHDA, CDR2 SQIVND (reference sequence). This CDR3 has 15 residues. V gave up 3 bases and J gave up 2 bases, with 11 bases separating them.

This clone came up once. V usage is TRBV6-5 and J usage is TRBJ1-1; D remains unclear. CDR1 MNHEY and CDR2 SVGAGI come from the germline V gene. V lost 8 bases and J 0 bases, leaving 10 bases between the germline ends. The CDR3 length is 13 residues. The CDR3 DNA is TGTGCCAGCTTCGGCGGATTGAACACTGAAGCTTTCTTT. Translated: CASFGGLNTEAFF.